One sample yielded the 17 T cell receptor beta chains listed below, sequenced in a study of T cells expressing NK-cell markers. TCRdb processed the 5' RACE reads again and assigns one entry to each CDR3 protein, with no DNA. The sample shows about 150,000 distinct CDR3 sequences, and 37% sits with its ten largest clones. Material for sequencing was blood T cells: a sorted CD56 or NKG2C T cell subset, CD4+ or CD8+ T cells, or bulk PBMC T cells (not recorded which). The receptors derive from a woman aged 50 to 65 in good health.

The chain links TRBV3-1 to TRBJ1-5; TCRdb's assignment of TRBD1 cannot be checked, as there is no DNA. Germline V gene lookup returns CDR1 LGHDT and CDR2 YNNKEL (reference sequence). This CDR3 is built from 17 residues. The CDR3 spells CASSQDRGRGSNQPQHF.

This rearrangement joins TRBV29-1 to TRBJ2-5; with no DNA, the TCRdb D assignment of TRBD1 cannot be verified. This CDR3 contains 15 residues. The germline gives CDR1 SQVTM, CDR2 ANQGSEA. The CDR3 sequence: CSVEDPQGGEETQYF.

The chain uses TRBV20-1 and TRBJ2-5; as DNA is missing, the TRBD1 call by TCRdb cannot be tested. Germline CDR1 and CDR2: DFQATT and SNEGSKA (reference sequence). CDR3 length equals 14 residues. This CDR3 reads CSAKIAGEQETQYF.

The chain uses TRBV30 and TRBJ2-2. The germline gives CDR1 GTSNPN, CDR2 SVGIG (reference sequence). There are 14 residues in the CDR3. The CDR3 sequence is CACDVGKNTGELFF.

The rearrangement joins TRBV7-7 to TRBJ2-1; as DNA is missing, the TRBD2 call by TCRdb cannot be tested. The CDR3 totals 15 residues. Germline CDR1 reads SSHAT; CDR2 reads FNYEAQ (reference sequence). CDR3: CASSSSGNPYNEQFF. The full variable domain, completed using reference TRBV7-7 and TRBJ2-1, is GAGVSQSPRYKVTKRGQDVTLRCDPISSHATLYWYQQALGQGPEFLTYFNYEAQPDKSGLPSDRFSAERPEGSISTLTIQRTEQRDSAMYRCASSSSGNPYNEQFFGPGTRLTVL.

This sequence joins TRBV11-2 and TRBJ2-2. The CDR3 is 12 residues long. Germline-derived CDR1 and CDR2 are SGHAT and FQNNGV. CDR3 residues: CASSSISGELFF.

V and J are TRBV27 and TRBJ1-5. CDR3 length equals 13 residues. Germline V gene lookup returns CDR1 MNHEY and CDR2 SMNVEV (reference sequence). Here the CDR3 reads CASSLSLGQPQHF.

The gene calls are TRBV13 and TRBJ2-3; TCRdb picks TRBD2, but there is no DNA to check that call. CDR1 and CDR2 from the germline V gene are PRHDT and FYEKMQ (reference sequence). This CDR3 has 17 amino acids. CDR3 loop: CASSPKTSGRDRDTQYF.

The V call is TRBV7-6, the J call TRBJ2-7; the TCRdb call, TRBD1, lacks DNA for checking. Germline CDR1 is SGHVS and CDR2 is FNYEAQ. This CDR3 is built from 15 residues. The CDR3 sequence is CASSLWGVTPYEQYF. Full variable domain (remainder filled in from reference TRBV7-6 and TRBJ2-7): GAGVSQSPRYKVTKRGQDVALRCDPISGHVSLYWYRQALGQGPEFLTYFNYEAQQDKSGLPNDRFSAERPEGSISTLTIQRTEQRDSAMYRCASSLWGVTPYEQYFGPGTRLTVT.

V gene TRBV2 combines with J gene TRBJ1-1. From germline, CDR1 is SNHLY and CDR2 FYNNEI. This CDR3 is 15 amino acids long. CDR3 in amino acids: CASSDMGTLNTEAFF.

V gene TRBV4-1 combines with J gene TRBJ1-1. Germline-derived CDR1 and CDR2 are MGHRA and YSYEKL. The CDR3 is made up of 15 amino acids. The CDR3 spells CASSQDSAGLTEAFF.

The chain joins TRBV6-6 to TRBJ2-5. This CDR3 has 12 amino acids. Looked up from germline, CDR1 is MNHNY and CDR2 is SVGAGI (reference sequence). CDR3 in amino acids: CASSPSTEAQYF.

CDR3 region: CASSQVGLAGGLANTGELFF. The gene calls are TRBV3-1 and TRBJ2-2; without DNA, the TCRdb call of TRBD2 cannot be checked. CDR1 LGHDT and CDR2 YNNKEL come from the germline V gene (reference sequence). CDR3 length equals 20 residues.

The chain recombines TRBV11-2 with TRBJ2-1. CDR1 and CDR2 from the germline V gene are SGHAT and FQNNGV. This CDR3 has 14 residues. This CDR3 is CASSLVGTYNEQFF.

The CDR3 sequence: CASSPFPGLSLTGELFF. The chain has TRBV27 and TRBJ2-2; the D call from TCRdb, TRBD1, cannot be confirmed without DNA. Germline CDR1 reads MNHEY; CDR2 reads SMNVEV (reference sequence). This CDR3 has 17 residues.

This rearrangement joins TRBV19 to TRBJ1-5; without DNA, the TCRdb call of TRBD1 cannot be checked. Germline V gives CDR1 LNHDA, CDR2 SQIVND (reference sequence). The CDR3 runs to 17 residues. The CDR3 is CASSISDRGHSNQPQHF.

The CDR3 sequence: CAIKARFGTDTQYF. This sequence joins TRBV10-3 and TRBJ2-3. Per germline, CDR1 ENHRY and CDR2 SYGVKD. The CDR3 totals 14 residues.